This record covers a single T cell receptor beta chain. Its antigen is still unknown. It has no much larger one-base neighbor in the sample; base qualities were not kept. Libraries were constructed by 5' RACE. TCRdb lists the instrument as Illumina HiSeq 2500. The second PCR ran for about 6 to 11 cycles and used a J-beta primer mix along with a sample-barcoded 5' primer. A template-switch 5' adaptor carrying 12 random nucleotides introduced a unique molecular identifier onto each TCR beta cDNA molecule. Each sample yielded at least 3 million CDR3-containing paired-end reads. The Mint cDNA synthesis kit, primed by a TRBC-specific oligonucleotide, was used to synthesize first-strand cDNA from all RNA. Following uracil-DNA glycosylase treatment, all cDNA underwent a first 18-cycle PCR with the universal primers M1SS and BC2_uni_R. As for the original processing: For normalization, 1 million high-quality reads were randomly selected from each sample, with every read carrying a distinct molecular identifier. Instead of being binned into consensus sequences, reads that shared molecular identifiers were thrown out. MiTCR, set to a Q25 quality threshold and the strictest error-elimination algorithm, was used for CDR3 identification, clonotype clustering and error correction. A nonparametric unseen species model with Euler transformation was used to estimate lower-bound total TCR beta diversity. TCRdb trimmed public reads at Q25 via fastp, called clones via MiXCR and kept in-frame beta chains. All rows with the same CDR3 protein become a single entry with the most common DNA and genes. The V and J calls, along with clone size, are taken from TCRdb and not from the paper's own processing. This sample gives fewer than 800,000 distinct CDR3 sequences in total; around 45% of them show up just once. The ten largest make up roughly a third of the sample.

The donors were some 39 Caucasian individuals from Russia, aged about 6 to 100 years, who were systemically healthy. About 10 milliliters of peripheral blood were drawn from each donor into EDTA-treated Vacutainer tubes. Ficoll-Paque density-gradient centrifugation was used to isolate PBMCs, with at least 6.5 million per sample. Trizol reagent was used to extract total RNA from PBMCs, with at least 5.5 micrograms per sample. The percentages of naive CD45RAhigh/CD27high T cells were determined by flow cytometry on a PBMC aliquot from every donor. The source of the sample is a study of blood T cells in healthy people across ages (dated by TCRdb to 2015 to 2017). Study-wide context: In model experiments, roughly one uniquely barcoded TCR beta cDNA molecule per two T cells was captured by template switching. The donors were divided into four age groups: young (average around 15 years), middle-aged (about 39), aged (about 62) and long-lived (roughly 88). To avoid experimental bias, donors of different ages were randomly spread across the sequencing lanes. Using the same blood draw, the study looked at two additional independent replicas of 1 million unique cDNA reads for two donors, one aged 18 to 29 and the other aged 80 or older. The study measured age-related changes in TCR beta repertoire diversity using deep sequencing normalized with unique cDNA molecular identifiers.

Study-level results and caveats: As age increased, observed TCR beta diversity per million T cells dropped in a roughly linear way, and a significant reduction was already evident by age approximately 40. Since profiling was done on bulk unsorted PBMCs, naive and antigen-experienced compartments could not be conclusively compared. A strong correlation was found between observed TCR beta diversity and the percentage of naive T cells measured by flow cytometry. Compared with the aged group, the long-lived group had more naive CD4+ T cells, fewer expanded clones and increased TCR diversity, suggesting age selection. Estimates of total diversity based on one million sequenced T cells were considered lower bounds and underestimates. The CMV infection status of donors was not known, potentially confounding age-related changes in expanded clonotypes.

The clonotype comes from a woman aged 55-69 years in good health. Sequenced material: blood.

The CDR3 in this case is CASSSPGAGRETQYF. The nucleotides read TGTGCCAGCAGTTCGCCGGGAGCGGGTCGAGAGACCCAGTACTTC. The chain uses TRBV28 and TRBJ2-7, and possibly TRBD2, on 6 matching bases. The end of the DNA aligns better with TRBJ2-5, so the J call may be wrong. From the cysteine up to the phenylalanine, the CDR3 has a length of 15 residues. Just CDR3 DNA is preserved here, 45 bases in frame from base 1. CDR1 and CDR2 were assigned from the germline V gene as MDHEN and SYDVKM.